What follows is one T cell receptor (beta chain) and its context. In the original processing: Amplifying reference gene primers gave estimates of nucleated cell counts. TCRdb's copy holds only in-frame clones and misses some; the assay was immunoSEQ multiplex PCR. Clone size and the V and J calls come from that table; the DNA yielded D and trimming. Altogether about 270,000 clones are present, approximately 89% being singletons, with the ten largest covering 1.5% to 2%. The data stem from a study of blood T cell repertoires in COVID-19. Study in general: From the United States, Italy and Spain came samples of acute and convalescent COVID-19. T cells, B-cell-depleted T cells, or PBMCs provided the cDNA or gDNA that served as material.

Resolution of symptoms, clearance, or two negative PCRs was present in recovered Cohort 3 donors. This CDR3 comprises 16 residues. Germline CDR1 is SGHKS and CDR2 is YYEKEE (reference sequence). V was trimmed by 0 bases and J by 0 bases, leaving 13 bases between them. This TCR was sampled from a woman aged 55-70 years who had recovered from COVID-19. V and J are TRBV5-5 and TRBJ2-7; D gene uncertain. What was sequenced was PBMCs or T cells enriched from blood (not recorded which). CDR3 nucleotides: TGTGCCAGCAGCTTGGCCCCTGAGGCGGTCTCCTACGAGCAGTACTTC. This codes for CASSLAPEAVSYEQYF.